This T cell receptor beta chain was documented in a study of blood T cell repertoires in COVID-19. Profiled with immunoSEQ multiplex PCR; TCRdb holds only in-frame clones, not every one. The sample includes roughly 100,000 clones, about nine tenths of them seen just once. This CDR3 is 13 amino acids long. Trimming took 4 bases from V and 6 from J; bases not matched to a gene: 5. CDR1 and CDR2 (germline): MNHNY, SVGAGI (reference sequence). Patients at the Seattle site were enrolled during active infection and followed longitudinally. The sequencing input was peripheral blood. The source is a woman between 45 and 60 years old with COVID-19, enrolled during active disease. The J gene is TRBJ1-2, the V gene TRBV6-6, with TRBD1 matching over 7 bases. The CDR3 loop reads CASSSTGTDGYTF. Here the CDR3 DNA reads TGTGCCAGCAGTTCAACCGGGACAGATGGCTACACCTTC.